This TCR beta chain was identified in a study of hypomethylating agent response in myelodysplastic syndrome. Study-wide findings and caveats: Shared GLIPH2 clusters possibly recognizing novel MDS antigens remain unconfirmed. No significant post-treatment change in richness, rarefaction diversity or clonality, across all patients or response groups.

With regard to this clone: As yet, its antigen is unknown.

This CDR3 region has 17 residues. Germline lookup yields CDR1 SNHLY and CDR2 FYNNEI. J gave up 0 bases and V 3 bases, and 4 bases lay outside the gene matches. Authors' processing steps: VDJdb flagged roughly 1.6% of under 200,000 unique clonotypes as previously reported viral-epitope-specific. TCRdb keeps only in-frame clones here, not all; method: immunoSEQ multiplex PCR. That table is the source of V, J and clone size, and D and trimming were worked out from the DNA. The profile shows 2,800 or so clones, approximately 77% of them singletons. The chain combines TRBV2 with TRBJ1-4; TRBD1 matches 10 bases. The receptor comes from a human donor with myelodysplastic syndrome. The source material was bone marrow, sampled before or after starting hypomethylating agent treatment for myelodysplastic syndrome (not recorded which). CDR3 nucleotides: TGTGCCAGCAGTGATCCGGGACAGGGGACAACTAATGAAAAACTGTTTTTT. Translating gives CASSDPGQGTTNEKLFF.